This T cell receptor beta chain was documented in a study of blood T cell repertoires in COVID-19 (dated by TCRdb to about 2020). At the level of the whole study: Collaborator samples came from the United States, Italy and Spain and covered acute and convalescent phases of COVID-19. The repertoires were made available in a free public database intended to serve as a resource for research on the immune response to SARS-CoV-2. Where available, HLA class I and class II types were obtained from metadata supplied by the sample provider rather than from assay-based typing. Samples came from the ongoing ImmuneRACE study (first 160 participants) plus 1,254 subjects from 6 global collaborators. Nearly every sample came with metadata listing a de-identified subject ID, COVID-19 status, age in years and sex. The dataset comprised deeply sampled blood TCRbeta repertoires from subjects exposed to, actively infected with, or recovered from COVID-19. The prospective study material was composed of cDNA or gDNA derived from T cells, B-cell-depleted T cells, or PBMCs. Beyond this particular receptor, the publication reports: Clinical and demographic metadata were provided uncurated, with the amount varying by source and participant.

In the prospective study, participants were roughly 18 to 95 years old, resided in approximately 25 geographic areas of the United States, and were enrolled through a virtual design. Cohort assignment in the prospective study relied on participant-reported clinical history from a screening survey and a study questionnaire. Exposed participants had been in contact, within 2 weeks of entering the study, with a person who had a PCR-confirmed or clinician-diagnosed case of COVID-19. In the prospective study, whole blood, serum and a nasopharyngeal or oropharyngeal swab were collected from each participant by mobile phlebotomists. Participants in the prospective study had the option to provide additional blood draws and questionnaires over an approximately 2-month period. Before DNA extraction, prospective study blood samples were shipped either frozen or at room temperature. Points on this clone: The antigen it recognizes is unknown. No per-base quality is available; no much larger clone lies one base away.

The immunoSEQ Assay, a bias-controlled multiplex PCR, was used to amplify TCRbeta CDR3 regions from genomic DNA. As for how the authors treated the data: The number of nucleated cells in each sample was estimated from the amplification of reference gene primers within the assay. Sequence reads were collapsed and filtered to measure the absolute abundance of every unique TCRbeta CDR3 rearrangement. For each sample, productive Simpson clonality was calculated by taking the square root of Simpson's diversity index across productive rearrangements. TCRdb took this table from immuneACCESS and kept in-frame rearrangements with V and J called. Such tables lack part of the clones; where checked against another copy, unresolved V genes explain under half of the gap, and the rest is unexplained. V, J and clone size are those of that table, while D and trimming were read from the DNA. The sample data list approximately 260,000 clones, and approximately 84% of these were observed just once. 6.6% of the sample belongs to the ten largest clones.

The CDR3 covers 16 residues, taking in both the cysteine and the phenylalanine. Only CDR3 DNA remains: 48 bases, in frame from the first base. In the germline V gene, CDR1 corresponds to SGHTA and CDR2 to FQGNSA. V loses 1 base, J loses 0 bases, and the germline ends lie 12 bases apart. The clonotype was recovered from a woman aged 45-59 years who had been exposed to COVID-19. Sequenced input: PBMCs or T cells enriched from blood (not recorded which). The chain couples TRBV7-2 to TRBJ1-2, and TRBD1 may be the D gene, going by 5 matching bases. CDR3 sequence: CASSLVNRNPNYGYTF. The sequenced DNA is TGTGCCAGCAGCTTAGTTAACAGGAACCCTAACTATGGCTACACCTTC.